This TCR beta chain was retrieved from a study of spatial heterogeneity in lung cancer. Looking at the study overall: Every unique TCR and UMI combination, on average, appeared more than ten times in raw reads. Study-wide findings and caveats: Ubiquitous expanded tumor TCRs were seen in blood more at resection than at follow-up.

The length of the CDR3 is 17 residues. The ends were cut back, 1 base at V and 3 bases at J, with 18 bases in the middle. The germline CDR1 and CDR2 sequences are LGHNA and YSLEER. Stated time point: sample taken at primary tumor resection. Whole RNA, which was extracted from tumor, nontumor lung tissue or frozen PBMC, was sequenced without any cell sorting. Patients with untreated early-stage non-small cell lung cancer, numbering some 72, were the donors. A unique molecular identifier was attached to every TCR cDNA molecule. MiXCR, run by TCRdb on the 5' RACE reads, gives a single entry per CDR3 protein. The table shows tens of thousands of distinct CDR3 sequences, with around 7.5% occurring only once. Turning to this clonotype: Its antigen is not known.

Sequences were derived from PBMCs, sampled at surgery. The chain carries TRBV4-3 and TRBJ1-1, with no clear D. The clonotype was recovered from a male donor with early-stage non-small cell lung cancer. This CDR3 is CASSQAPVPQVYTEAFF. As DNA, the CDR3 is TGCGCCAGCAGCCAAGCTCCCGTCCCCCAGGTGTACACTGAAGCTTTCTTT.